A single sample is the source of the 4 T cell receptor beta chains below, sequenced in a study of T cell changes during pregnancy in multiple sclerosis (dated by TCRdb to the late 2010s). Library method: the immunoSEQ multiplex PCR assay. TCRdb retrieved this table from immuneACCESS and kept in-frame rearrangements only. Not all clones are present; in checked studies, unresolved V genes account for under half, and no reason is known for the remainder. This sample lists approximately 35,000 clones; about 91% were detected once. The ten top clones hold approximately 2.8% of the sample. The sample in question was CD4+ T cells from peripheral blood mononuclear cells, obtained in the third trimester of pregnancy. The receptors derive from a female donor in good health, enrolled as a control in a pregnancy study.

The chain combines TRBV30 with TRBJ2-7; TRBD2 matches at 10 bases. This CDR3 is 14 amino acids long. Per the germline V gene, CDR1 is GTSNPN and CDR2 is SVGIG (reference sequence). The trim removed 2 bases at V and 2 bases at J, leaving 3 bases unmatched. CDR3 amino acids: CAWSRTSGAYEQYF. The CDR3 DNA follows: TGTGCCTGGAGTCGGACTAGCGGAGCCTACGAGCAGTACTTC.

This clone was seen a few times. The J gene is TRBJ2-1, the V gene TRBV7-9, with 14 bases fitting TRBD2. This CDR3 has 17 residues. The V gene's germline CDR1 is SEHNR and CDR2 FQNEAQ (reference sequence). The V gene end was trimmed by 5 bases and the J gene end by 7 bases; junction bases not matched to a gene: 10. This CDR3 reads CASSPHSGLAGENEQFF. In DNA form, the CDR3 reads TGTGCCAGCAGCCCCCATTCGGGACTAGCGGGAGAAAATGAGCAGTTCTTC.

The chain carries TRBV28 and TRBJ1-5; D ambiguous. Germline V gene data show CDR1 as MDHEN and CDR2 as SYDVKM. The CDR3 loop spans 13 amino acids. Between the trimmed V and J ends, which lost 3 bases and 3 bases, there was a span of 6 bases. CDR3 sequence reads: CASSLASNQPQHF. The CDR3 bases are TGTGCCAGCAGTTTGGCCTCCAATCAGCCCCAGCATTTT.

The genes are TRBV28 and TRBJ1-2, with 8 bases lining up with TRBD1. Trimming at V came to 5 bases and at J to 4 bases, leaving 6 bases not matched to a gene. From germline, CDR1 is MDHEN and CDR2 SYDVKM. This CDR3 region has 14 residues. In DNA, the CDR3 is TGTGCCAGCAGTCAAGGACAGGGCGTCTATGGCTACACCTTC. Its translation: CASSQGQGVYGYTF.